A single sample is the source of the 7 T cell receptor beta chains below, sequenced in a study of T-cell reconstitution after alpha-beta-depleted transplantation in children. Unique molecular identifiers featured in how the TCRbeta library was prepared. In TCRdb, the PCR reads were re-called with MiXCR into one record per CDR3 protein. The table has around 800,000 distinct CDR3 sequences, under 20% seen once; the top ten hold about 4.6%. Material: PBMCs, mostly from graft donor cells, obtained 360 days after TCRalphabeta/CD19-depleted stem cell transplant. These receptors all come from a male patient younger than 18 who had a stem cell transplant for acute lymphoblastic leukemia, so the T cells may come from the graft donor.

The sample holds a few counts of this clonotype. The DNA for the CDR3 is TGCGCCAGCAGCCTTCGGACTAGCCATAATATAAACGGGCTATCGGATTTAAATACGCAGTATTTT. This sequence encodes CASSLRTSHNINGLSDLNTQYF. V and J are TRBV5-1 and TRBJ2-3; 8 bases are a match to TRBD2. This CDR3 contains 22 residues. Germline CDR1 and CDR2: SGHRS and YFSETQ. V lost 4 bases and J lost 7; bases outside the gene matches: 32.

A few counts support this clonotype. The V and J genes are TRBV7-9 and TRBJ2-1; TRBD2 aligns across 8 bases. The germline V gene has CDR1 SEHNR and CDR2 FQNEAQ (reference sequence). V shed 4 bases, J shed 7 bases, and the junction held 6 bases outside the gene matches. The CDR3 contains 14 residues. The CDR3 DNA reads as TGTGCCAGCAGCTCCTGGACTAGCAAGAATGAGCAGTTCTTC. Amino acids: CASSSWTSKNEQFF.

This clonotype was counted many times. The chain links TRBV5-1 to TRBJ2-1; D gene ambiguous. Germline V lookup: CDR1 SGHRS, CDR2 YFSETQ. Trimming cost V 0 bases and J 7 bases, with 17 bases left between them. The CDR3 contains 16 residues. CDR3 nucleotide sequence: TGCGCCAGCAGCTTGGCGGGCTACACAGAACTAAATGAGCAGTTCTTC. Translated: CASSLAGYTELNEQFF. The whole variable domain, remainder taken from reference TRBV5-1 and TRBJ2-1, is KAGVTQTPRYLIKTRGQQVTLSCSPISGHRSVSWYQQTPGQGLQFLFEYFSETQRNKGNFPGRFSGRQFSNSRSEMNVSTLELGDSALYLCASSLAGYTELNEQFFGPGTRLTVL.

This clonotype was counted between two and nine times. J is TRBJ2-7 and V is TRBV5-1; possibly TRBD1 or TRBD2 for D (5 bases each). V was pared by 6 bases and J by 2 bases, with 21 bases between. The CDR3 has 16 residues. Germline V gives CDR1 SGHRS, CDR2 YFSETQ. The CDR3 sequence is CASTLGPGRYPYEQYF. DNA of the CDR3: TGCGCCAGCACCCTGGGACCGGGACGGTATCCCTACGAGCAGTACTTC.

Ten or more counts support this clonotype. The chain couples TRBV11-2 to TRBJ2-1, with 10 bases that match TRBD2. Unmatched junction bases numbered 2, after V lost 3 bases and J lost 0 bases. Germline V CDR1 and CDR2: SGHAT, FQNNGV. The CDR3 has 16 amino acids. The CDR3 DNA reads as TGTGCCAGCAGCTTCTCTAGCGGGAGCTCCTACAATGAGCAGTTCTTC. As protein: CASSFSSGSSYNEQFF.

J is TRBJ2-5 and V is TRBV29-1, with 12 bases fitting TRBD2. CDR1 is SQVTM, CDR2 ANQGSEA, per germline. This CDR3 has 16 residues. The V gene end was trimmed by 0 bases and the J gene end by 5 bases; junction bases not matched to a gene: 7. DNA for the CDR3: TGCAGCGTTGAAGATGCTAGCGGGAGGGCCAGGGAGACCCAGTACTTC. Translating gives CSVEDASGRARETQYF.

This clonotype showed up just a few times. The rearrangement joins TRBV4-1 to TRBJ1-2, with TRBD1 matching over 8 bases. The J segment lost 8 bases and the V segment lost 3 bases, leaving 5 bases of the junction unmatched. The CDR3 length is 13 residues. In germline, CDR1 is MGHRA, CDR2 YSYEKL. In DNA, the CDR3 is TGCGCCAGCAGCCACGGACAGGGTTTGGGCTACACCTTC. Protein sequence: CASSHGQGLGYTF.